These 17 T cell receptor beta chains were sequenced from one sample in a study of Ad26.COV2.S vaccination and SARS-CoV-2 variants. The treatment: roughly 19 received Ad26.COV2.S at low or high dose, single or two shots; 5 received placebo; per-sample allocation not given. Material that was analyzed had been drawn on day 63 after the first vaccine or placebo injection. Measured with immunoSEQ multiplex PCR; TCRdb has only the in-frame clones, and not every one. The repertoire has over 400,000 clones, around 93% of them found once; the top ten carry more than 1.5%. Sequenced material: peripheral blood, taken in a trial of Ad26.COV2.S vaccine versus placebo. Receptor source: a person aged 18-65 years who received the Ad26.COV2.S COVID-19 vaccine or a placebo.

The gene calls are TRBV10-2 and TRBJ2-2; 8 bases agree with TRBD1. CDR3 length: 14 residues. The germline V gene encodes CDR1 WSHSY and CDR2 SAAADI. Trimming cost V 6 bases and J 6 bases; bases outside gene matches: 6. CDR3 sequence reads: CASSQGALAGELFF. The CDR3 DNA follows: TGCGCCAGCAGCCAGGGGGCGCTGGCCGGGGAGCTGTTTTTT.

The chain carries TRBV11-2 and TRBJ2-2, with D unclear. CDR3 length equals 14 residues. Germline CDR1 and CDR2: SGHAT and FQNNGV. The V and J ends lost 5 bases and 4 bases respectively, with 11 bases between them. In DNA form, the CDR3 reads TGTGCCAGCAGCCCCCGGGCACGCACCGGGGAGCTGTTTTTT. It translates to CASSPRARTGELFF.

CDR3 in DNA: TGTGCCAGCAGCACCATATACTACTCAGATACGCAGTATTTT. Its protein product is CASSTIYYSDTQYF. The chain uses TRBV13 and TRBJ2-3; D call uncertain. The CDR3 has 14 residues. V was cut by 5 bases and J by 4 bases, with 13 bases left in between. Germline V gene lookup returns CDR1 PRHDT and CDR2 FYEKMQ (reference sequence).

Here the CDR3 DNA reads TGTGCCATCAGCCCTAATACAGGGACTGAAGCTTTCTTT. Amino acids: CAISPNTGTEAFF. The gene calls are TRBV19 and TRBJ1-1; D is possibly TRBD1 (6 bases). The CDR3 length is 13 residues. The V gene's germline CDR1 is LNHDA and CDR2 SQIVND (reference sequence). V lost 10 bases to trimming and J lost 5 bases, with 17 bases between them.

V usage is TRBV7-8 and J usage is TRBJ1-1; perhaps TRBD1 as D (5 bases). The germline V gene encodes CDR1 SGHVS and CDR2 FQNEAQ. The V end was cut by 1 base, the J end by 8 bases, with 29 bases between. The CDR3 runs to 19 residues. This chain's CDR3 is CASSLVGHRGARFVVEAFF. The CDR3 DNA follows: TGTGCCAGCAGCTTAGTCGGACATCGGGGCGCGCGATTTGTTGTGGAAGCTTTCTTT.

The rearrangement links TRBV2 to TRBJ1-4, with 10 bases matching TRBD1. The CDR3 has 15 residues. After removal of 6 bases from V and 7 bases from J, the junction contained 8 bases not matched to a gene. Germline CDR1 is SNHLY and CDR2 is FYNNEI. The CDR3 spells CASSPRTGGSEKLFF. Written as DNA, the CDR3 is TGTGCCAGCAGCCCCCGGACAGGGGGGTCTGAAAAACTGTTTTTT. Full variable domain (remainder filled in from reference TRBV2 and TRBJ1-4): EPEVTQTPSHQVTQMGQEVILRCVPISNHLYFYWYRQILGQKVEFLVSFYNNEISEKSEIFDDQFSVERPDGSNFTLKIRSTKLEDSAMYFCASSPRTGGSEKLFFGSGTQLSVL.

The genes are TRBV14 and TRBJ2-1; 7 positions match TRBD1. The length of the CDR3 is 16 residues. The germline V gene has CDR1 SGHDN and CDR2 FVKESK. V dropped 0 bases and J dropped 5; count of bases not matched to a gene: 7. Here the CDR3 reads CASSQEQGTPNNEQFF. CDR3 nucleotide sequence: TGTGCCAGCAGCCAAGAACAGGGGACCCCCAACAATGAGCAGTTCTTC.

V gene TRBV6-2 or TRBV6-3 combines with J gene TRBJ1-4, with TRBD1 as a possible D gene (6 bases). CDR1 is MNHEY, CDR2 SVGEGT, per germline. Trimming removed 4 bases from V and 5 bases from J, with 8 bases in between. The CDR3 has 13 amino acids. The CDR3 here is CASSSTGNEKLFF. The CDR3 bases are TGTGCCAGCAGTTCCACAGGGAATGAAAAACTGTTTTTT.

The rearrangement joins TRBV2 to TRBJ1-5; no clear D gene. The CDR3 contains 12 residues. The V end lost 4 bases, the J end lost 5 bases, and 6 bases lay between the germline ends. The germline V gene has CDR1 SNHLY and CDR2 FYNNEI. The CDR3 protein is CASSGTDQPQHF. In DNA, the CDR3 is TGTGCCAGCAGTGGAACAGATCAGCCCCAGCATTTT.

The rearrangement uses TRBV20-1 and TRBJ2-7; TRBD1 agrees at 7 bases. From germline, CDR1 is DFQATT and CDR2 SNEGSKA (reference sequence). Trimming took 3 bases from V and 4 from J; bases not matched to a gene: 15. This CDR3 comprises 16 residues. The CDR3 DNA is TGCAGTGCTAGTGATCTTGGACAGGTTGGTTTTTACGAGCAGTACTTC. This sequence encodes CSASDLGQVGFYEQYF.

There are a few counts of this clone. The chain couples TRBV29-1 to TRBJ2-2; D perhaps matches TRBD1 (5 bases). The CDR3 length is 15 residues. The V gene lost 3 bases and the J gene lost 0 bases, with 11 bases spanning the gap. CDR1 is SQVTM, CDR2 ANQGSEA, per germline. The CDR3 reads CSVDVDSPNTGELFF. The DNA of the CDR3 is TGCAGCGTTGATGTCGACAGCCCGAACACCGGGGAGCTGTTTTTT.

The V and J genes are TRBV7-9 and TRBJ1-2, with D maybe TRBD1 (5 bases). Per the germline V gene, CDR1 is SEHNR and CDR2 is FQNEAQ (reference sequence). The CDR3 consists of 14 residues. The V and J ends lost 1 base and 2 bases respectively, with 8 bases between them. CDR3 sequence: CASSLVGGNYGYTF. The CDR3 DNA follows: TGTGCCAGCAGCTTAGTGGGGGGGAACTATGGCTACACCTTC. Full variable domain (rest looked up from reference TRBV7-9 and TRBJ1-2): DTGVSQNPRHKITKRGQNVTFRCDPISEHNRLYWYRQTLGQGPEFLTYFQNEAQLEKSRLLSDRFSAERPKGSFSTLEIQRTEQGDSAMYLCASSLVGGNYGYTFGSGTRLTVV.

V and J are TRBV6-1 and TRBJ2-2, with unresolved D. V lost 6 bases and J lost 9, with 11 bases in between. Germline CDR1 reads MNHNS; CDR2 reads SASEGT. The CDR3 is 12 residues long. CDR3 in amino acids: CASSSGPRELFF. The CDR3 coding sequence is TGTGCCAGCAGCTCTGGACCGAGGGAGCTGTTTTTT.

The chain joins TRBV11-2 to TRBJ1-1; D not certain. V gave up 6 bases and J gave up 8 bases, with 28 bases separating them. CDR1 SGHAT and CDR2 FQNNGV come from the germline V gene. CDR3 length: 17 residues. The DNA of the CDR3 is TGTGCCAGCAGGCCCAGAAAACTCCCGCCCCGGAGAAAAGAAGCTTTCTTT. It specifies CASRPRKLPPRRKEAFF.

The genes are TRBV6-5 and TRBJ2-1; D ambiguous. Trimming removed 5 bases at V and 6 bases at J, with 5 bases between. The CDR3 has 11 amino acids. CDR1 and CDR2 from the germline V gene are MNHEY and SVGAGI. The CDR3 loop reads CASSRSNEQFF. CDR3 bases: TGTGCCAGCAGTCGTAGCAATGAGCAGTTCTTC.

The chain links TRBV2 to TRBJ2-7, with 14 bases lining up with TRBD2. This CDR3 region has 16 residues. The trim removed 5 bases at V and 2 bases at J, leaving 5 bases unmatched. Germline values: CDR1 SNHLY, CDR2 FYNNEI. DNA of the CDR3: TGTGCCAGCAGTAGAGGGGGACTAGCGGGGGCCTACGAGCAGTACTTC. This translates into CASSRGGLAGAYEQYF. The complete variable domain, with remaining parts taken from reference TRBV2 and TRBJ2-7, reads EPEVTQTPSHQVTQMGQEVILRCVPISNHLYFYWYRQILGQKVEFLVSFYNNEISEKSEIFDDQFSVERPDGSNFTLKIRSTKLEDSAMYFCASSRGGLAGAYEQYFGPGTRLTVT.

This chain uses TRBV5-4 with TRBJ2-7; D gene unclear. CDR1 and CDR2 from the germline V gene are SGHNT and YYREEE (reference sequence). V lost 0 bases to trimming and J lost 1 base, with 11 bases between them. This CDR3 comprises 15 residues. In DNA form, the CDR3 reads TGTGCCAGCAGCTTGGCCGGTTCTCGGTCCTACGAGCAGTACTTC. This codes for CASSLAGSRSYEQYF.